This T cell receptor beta chain was sequenced in a study of T cell responses to AZD1222 COVID-19 vaccine. General observations from the study: No day 14 peak samples; only post-peak repertoires were characterized. Distributed over spike, vaccine-associated CD4 TCRs predominated at 160-218 and 743-854. Seropositive at baseline were only a handful of AZD1222 recipients. Breadth and depth of Spike-specific TCRs rose after two AZD1222 doses.

Profiling relied on immunoSEQ multiplex PCR, and the TCRdb table lists in-frame clones only, not all of them. The data hold just over 150,000 clones, with 90% observed a single time. As concerns this clone: Its specificity is not known.

Trimming left V 6 bases short and J 4 bases short, with 10 bases between. This CDR3 spans 12 amino acids. CDR1 and CDR2 from the germline V gene are SGHTA and FQGNSA. The origin of this receptor is an adult who received the AZD1222 COVID-19 vaccine. V is TRBV7-2 and J is TRBJ2-7; D uncertain. The sample here was peripheral blood, taken 28 days after the second AZD1222 dose. CDR3 DNA sequence: TGTGCCAGCAGAGGGCCGGCGTACGAGCAGTACTTC. This codes for CASRGPAYEQYF. Full variable domain (missing parts from reference TRBV7-2 and TRBJ2-7): GAGVSQSPSNKVTEKGKDVELRCDPISGHTALYWYRQSLGQGLEFLIYFQGNSAPDKSGLPSDRFSAERTGGSVSTLTIQRTQQEDSAVYLCASRGPAYEQYFGPGTRLTVT.